The source of this TCR beta chain is a study of blood T cells in healthy people across ages. Across the whole study: Every two T cells gave about one barcoded beta molecule via template switching. Study-wide results and limits: The study found TCR beta diversity correlated strongly with naive T cell percentage.

Isolation per sample recovered at least 7 million PBMCs. PCR was performed a second time for roughly 7 to 11 cycles using a sample-barcoded 5' primer and a J-beta primer mix. Any given sample supplied a minimum of 3 million CDR3-containing paired-end reads. A single record per CDR3 protein comes from TCRdb applying MiXCR to the 5' RACE reads. Altogether some 860,000 distinct CDR3 sequences are present, about 61% being singletons, with the ten largest covering about 26%. About this clonotype itself: The antigen is unknown.

Trimming removed 6 bases from V and 7 bases from J; junction bases left unmatched: 14. This CDR3 is 16 amino acids long. V and J are TRBV12-3 or TRBV12-4 and TRBJ2-1, with 8 bases aligning to TRBD2. The sample was blood. The receptor comes from a middle-aged man in good health. The chain's CDR3 is CASSLPGLVLLNEQFF. The CDR3 DNA sequence: TGTGCCAGCAGCTTACCGGGACTAGTTTTATTGAATGAGCAGTTCTTC.